These 23 T cell receptor beta chains were all obtained from the same sample, sequenced in a study of T cells after yellow fever vaccination. TCRdb reanalysed the 5' RACE reads using MiXCR and keeps one entry per CDR3 protein. The sample contains 300,000 or so distinct CDR3 sequences, around 7% of which appear only once. The sample in question was PBMCs, obtained roughly 46 days after the first yellow fever vaccination. These receptors originate from a man between 18 and 29 years old who received the YFV17D yellow fever vaccine.

There are a few counts of this clonotype. The chain recombines TRBV11-1 with TRBJ2-3; D possibly uses TRBD1 or TRBD2 (5 bases each). V dropped 2 bases and J dropped 0 bases, with 18 bases sitting between them. This CDR3 is 18 amino acids long. Per the germline V gene, CDR1 is SGHAT and CDR2 is FQDESV (reference sequence). CDR3 loop: CASSLRTGRPESTDTQYF. The CDR3 nucleotides are TGTGCCAGCAGCTTAAGGACGGGACGGCCAGAGAGCACAGATACGCAGTATTTT.

This clonotype was observed a handful of times. This rearrangement joins TRBV4-1 to TRBJ1-2; TRBD1 is a possible D gene (6 bases). CDR3 size: 15 residues. From germline, CDR1 is MGHRA and CDR2 YSYEKL. Trimming cost V 1 base and J 0 bases, with 9 bases left between them. CDR3 coding DNA: TGCGCCAGCAGCCAAGCCGCAGGGGCTAACTATGGCTACACCTTC. Residues: CASSQAAGANYGYTF.

In this sample, this clonotype turned up a few times. The rearrangement joins TRBV20-1 to TRBJ2-7; TRBD2 matches at 8 bases. The V and J ends lost 5 bases and 5 bases, in that order; junction bases with no gene match: 17. This CDR3 contains 16 residues. The germline gives CDR1 DFQATT, CDR2 SNEGSKA (reference sequence). In DNA, the CDR3 is TGCAGTGCTCCAAAAACTCCGGGACTAGGGGCTCACGAGCAGTACGTC. Translation gives CSAPKTPGLGAHEQYV.

V and J are TRBV6-2 or TRBV6-3 and TRBJ1-2; D gene uncertain. The CDR3 is made up of 15 amino acids. V was clipped by 2 bases and J by 3 bases, with 13 bases between them. The V gene's germline CDR1 is MNHEY and CDR2 SVGEGT. The CDR3 nucleotides are TGTGCCAGCAGTTACCCCACAAGTGGCGACTATGGCTACACCTTC. Encoded protein: CASSYPTSGDYGYTF.

This clonotype was seen many times. This chain uses TRBV9 with TRBJ2-6, with unresolved D. Germline lookup yields CDR1 SGDLS and CDR2 YYNGEE. V was shortened by 0 bases and J by 0 bases, with 4 bases between the two germline ends. The CDR3 is made up of 15 amino acids. Written as DNA, the CDR3 is TGTGCCAGCAGCGTAGGGGGCTCTGGGGCCAACGTCCTGACTTTC. This gives the protein CASSVGGSGANVLTF.

This clonotype showed up many times. DNA of the CDR3: TGCAGCGTTTCCTTACTGGGAAGCACAGATACGCAGTATTTT. Protein product: CSVSLLGSTDTQYF. V gene TRBV29-1 combines with J gene TRBJ2-3; D call uncertain. Germline CDR1 SQVTM, CDR2 ANQGSEA. The V end was cut by 5 bases, the J end by 0 bases, with 12 bases between. The CDR3 runs to 14 residues.

This clonotype was observed many times. The chain couples TRBV18 to TRBJ1-5, with D perhaps matching TRBD1 (5 bases). Trimming left V 3 bases short and J 6 bases short, with 9 bases between. The germline gives CDR1 KGHSH, CDR2 LQKENI. The CDR3 runs to 13 residues. CDR3 in DNA: TGTGCCAGCTCACCGGGGGGGGGTCAGCCCCAGCATTTT. It encodes CASSPGGGQPQHF.

J is TRBJ2-7 and V is TRBV20-1, with 10 bases lining up with TRBD2. The length of the CDR3 is 14 residues. Trimming removed 6 bases from V and 1 base from J; junction bases left unmatched: 6. Germline V gene lookup returns CDR1 DFQATT and CDR2 SNEGSKA (reference sequence). The CDR3 is CSARGTSVSYEQYF. CDR3 DNA: TGCAGTGCGCGAGGGACTAGCGTTTCCTACGAGCAGTACTTC.

The chain has TRBV6-1 and TRBJ1-2; TRBD1 might be the D (5 bases). V lost 7 bases and J lost 4, with 16 bases in between. CDR3 size: 14 residues. Germline CDR1 and CDR2: MNHNS and SASEGT. The CDR3 region is CASTINGGGYGYTF. DNA of the CDR3: TGTGCCAGCACCATTAACGGGGGGGGCTATGGCTACACCTTC.

This chain links TRBV20-1 with TRBJ2-2, with D tentatively TRBD1 or TRBD2 (5 bases each). Germline V gene data show CDR1 as DFQATT and CDR2 as SNEGSKA (reference sequence). The CDR3 is 14 amino acids. The ends were cut back, 3 bases at V and 4 bases at J, with 12 bases in the middle. This chain's CDR3 is CSARGDLGTGELFF. The CDR3 DNA follows: TGCAGTGCTAGGGGGGATCTGGGCACCGGGGAGCTGTTTTTT.

This clonotype has ten or more counts. This chain's CDR3 is CASSGMDRGHSYEQYV. DNA for the CDR3: TGTGCCAGCAGCGGCATGGACAGGGGGCATTCTTACGAGCAGTACGTC. The J gene is TRBJ2-7, the V gene TRBV21-1; TRBD1, the table's D call, lacks a check against the DNA. TRBV21-1 is reported as a pseudogene. The CDR3 length is 16 residues.

As for this clonotype: One junction end does not reproduce the germline sequence, and a read error may be involved. This chain joins TRBV9 and TRBJ2-3; TRBD2 matches 9 bases. There are 16 residues in the CDR3. CDR1 and CDR2 from the germline V gene are SGDLS and YYNGEE. The CDR3: CASNVDGGGARDTQYF. The CDR3 nucleotides are TGTGCCAGCAACGTAGACGGCGGGGGGGCAAGAGATACGCAGTATTTT.

This clonotype was seen more than once but under ten times. The rearrangement links TRBV5-4 to TRBJ2-6; D is possibly TRBD2 (5 bases). The CDR3 contains 16 residues. Germline V gene lookup returns CDR1 SGHNT and CDR2 YYREEE (reference sequence). Trimming shortened V by 4 bases and J by 0 bases, and 11 bases separated the two germline ends. CDR3 nucleotides: TGTGCCAGCAGCCTGCGGGCGGTCTCTGGGGCCAACGTCCTGACTTTC. This codes for CASSLRAVSGANVLTF.

The chain recombines TRBV7-2 with TRBJ1-2; no firm D call. Trimming removed 5 bases from V and 2 bases from J, with 12 bases in between. The CDR3 has 14 amino acids. Germline lookup yields CDR1 SGHTA and CDR2 FQGNSA. The CDR3 region is CASSGDKGNYGYTF. DNA for the CDR3: TGTGCCAGCAGCGGTGACAAAGGGAACTATGGCTACACCTTC.

The gene calls are TRBV5-4 and TRBJ2-1, with D possibly matching TRBD1 (6 bases). V was cut by 4 bases and J by 7 bases, with 18 bases left in between. CDR1 is SGHNT, CDR2 YYREEE, per germline (reference sequence). The CDR3 totals 15 residues. CDR3: CASSITWSGDNEQFF. The DNA for the CDR3 is TGTGCCAGCAGCATCACCTGGTCAGGGGATAATGAGCAGTTCTTC.

This clonotype was seen ten or more times. The gene calls are TRBV5-1 and TRBJ2-3, with unresolved D. The CDR3 length is 12 residues. V shed 0 bases and J shed 6 bases, with 5 bases lying between them. Germline CDR1 SGHRS, CDR2 YFSETQ. In DNA, the CDR3 is TGCGCCAGCAGCTTGGCTGTGGATACGCAGTATTTT. Its protein product is CASSLAVDTQYF.

This clonotype was observed a few times. The gene calls are TRBV29-1 and TRBJ2-3; either TRBD1 or TRBD2 may fit D (5 bases each). From germline, CDR1 is SQVTM and CDR2 ANQGSEA. V lost 4 bases and J 3 bases, leaving 8 bases between the germline ends. The CDR3 loop spans 12 amino acids. The CDR3 loop is CSVGDGTDTQYF. CDR3 DNA: TGCAGCGTTGGGGACGGAACAGATACGCAGTATTTT.

The sample holds a few counts of this clonotype. This chain links TRBV12-3 or TRBV12-4 with TRBJ1-5; D gene ambiguous. The CDR3 runs to 13 residues. Trimming removed 4 bases at V and 6 bases at J, with 10 bases between. The CDR3 DNA is TGTGCCAGCAGTTCGCCCATTGGTCAGCCCCAGCATTTT. It is translated as CASSSPIGQPQHF.

This clonotype was recorded a few times. This chain connects TRBV6-5 to TRBJ2-2, with a weak D call TRBD1 (5 bases). CDR3 size: 16 residues. Germline V gives CDR1 MNHEY, CDR2 SVGAGI. Deletions cut 0 bases from V and 7 bases from J, with 15 bases between. The CDR3 reads CASSYSSDIMIGELFF. CDR3 DNA: TGTGCCAGCAGTTACTCTTCGGACATAATGATCGGGGAGCTGTTTTTT.

This rearrangement joins TRBV11-3 to TRBJ2-7; D possibly uses TRBD1 or TRBD2 (5 bases each). The V end was cut by 4 bases, the J end by 1 base, with 11 bases between. The CDR3 is 14 amino acids. Germline CDR1 and CDR2: SGHNT and YENEEA. In DNA, the CDR3 is TGTGCCAGCAGCTCTACTAGGGGTTCCTACGAGCAGTACTTC. Translation gives CASSSTRGSYEQYF. The variable domain in full, with the rest retrieved from reference TRBV11-3 and TRBJ2-7, is EAGVVQSPRYKIIEKKQPVAFWCNPISGHNTLYWYLQNLGQGPELLIRYENEEAVDDSQLPKDRFSAERLKGVDSTLKIQPAELGDSAVYLCASSSTRGSYEQYFGPGTRLTVT.

This clonotype has only a few counts. The gene calls are TRBV7-3 and TRBJ2-1; D remains ambiguous. CDR1 SGHTA and CDR2 FQGTGA come from the germline V gene. The length of the CDR3 is 13 residues. V lost 2 bases and J 12 bases, leaving 14 bases between the germline ends. The CDR3 is CASSLLFSAAQFF. The DNA for the CDR3 is TGTGCCAGCAGCTTATTGTTTTCGGCAGCGCAGTTCTTC. Supplemented by reference TRBV7-3 and TRBJ2-1, the full variable domain reads GAGVSQTPSNKVTEKGKYVELRCDPISGHTALYWYRQSLGQGPEFLIYFQGTGAADDSGLPNDRFFAVRPEGSVSTLKIQRTERGDSAVYLCASSLLFSAAQFFGPGTRLTVL.

This clonotype appeared a few times. This CDR3 is CASRSLMGGQLGDEQFF. Written as DNA, the CDR3 is TGCGCCAGCAGATCCCTTATGGGGGGCCAACTGGGAGATGAGCAGTTCTTC. The chain has TRBV5-1 and TRBJ2-1, with D perhaps being TRBD1 or TRBD2 (6 bases each). V was pared by 5 bases and J by 8 bases, with 26 bases between. This CDR3 region has 17 residues. Per germline, CDR1 SGHRS and CDR2 YFSETQ.

This clonotype was counted many times. The chain carries TRBV5-5 and TRBJ2-3; 13 nucleotides match TRBD2. In germline, CDR1 is SGHKS, CDR2 YYEKEE (reference sequence). V dropped 4 bases and J dropped 5; count of bases not matched to a gene: 7. There are 16 residues in the CDR3. The CDR3 protein is CASSRTSGGAGDTQYF. The DNA for the CDR3 is TGTGCCAGCAGCCGAACTAGCGGGGGGGCGGGAGATACGCAGTATTTT. The full variable domain, rest sourced from reference TRBV5-5 and TRBJ2-3, is DAGVTQSPTHLIKTRGQQVTLRCSPISGHKSVSWYQQVLGQGPQFIFQYYEKEERGRGNFPDRFSARQFPNYSSELNVNALLLGDSALYLCASSRTSGGAGDTQYFGPGTRLTVL.